The 12 T cell receptor beta chains below come from one sample, sequenced in a study of cytomegalovirus exposure and HLA in healthy donors. PCR used 60 Vbeta primers and 13 Jbeta primers. Profiling relied on immunoSEQ multiplex PCR, and the TCRdb table lists in-frame clones only, not all of them. The repertoire holds nearly 65,000 clones, almost 75% seen once, with approximately 5.5% in the top ten. The sample comprised PBMCs. The origin of the receptors is a man aged 50 to 59 in good health and CMV-seronegative.

The gene calls are TRBV29-1 and TRBJ1-5; D remains unclear. V lost 7 bases and J 8 bases, leaving 18 bases between the germline ends. The CDR3 has 13 amino acids. Germline lookup yields CDR1 SQVTM and CDR2 ANQGSEA. The CDR3 coding sequence is TGCAGCGACGTCAAAGGAGGGTTTGAGCCCCAGCATTTT. It translates to CSDVKGGFEPQHF. Full variable domain (outside the CDR3, taken from reference TRBV29-1 and TRBJ1-5): SAVISQKPSRDICQRGTSLTIQCQVDSQVTMMFWYRQQPGQSLTLIATANQGSEATYESGFVIDKFPISRPNLTFSTLTVSNMSPEDSSIYLCSDVKGGFEPQHFGDGTRLSIL.

This chain joins TRBV7-9 and TRBJ2-2, with TRBD1 matching over 9 bases. V lost 5 bases, J lost 6 bases, and 10 bases stayed unmatched. Germline V lookup: CDR1 SEHNR, CDR2 FQNEAQ (reference sequence). The CDR3 contains 16 residues. The DNA for the CDR3 is TGTGCCAGCAGCCCCTGGGGACAGGGATTTTCCGGGGAGCTGTTTTTT. This sequence encodes CASSPWGQGFSGELFF.

This clone was recorded only once. This chain links TRBV7-3 with TRBJ2-1; a weak D match, TRBD1 (6 bases). V shed 2 bases and J shed 2 bases, with 10 bases lying between them. This CDR3 spans 15 amino acids. Germline V lookup: CDR1 SGHTA, CDR2 FQGTGA. The CDR3 nucleotides are TGTGCCAGCAGCTTAGCCAGGGGCGCCTACAATGAGCAGTTCTTC. It encodes CASSLARGAYNEQFF.

The rearrangement joins TRBV30 to TRBJ1-2, with 11 nucleotides matching TRBD1. The V gene end was trimmed by 8 bases and the J gene end by 2 bases; junction bases not matched to a gene: 1. Germline loops: CDR1 GTSNPN, CDR2 SVGIG (reference sequence). The CDR3 has 12 residues. In DNA form, the CDR3 reads TGTGCCGGACAGGGGGCAAACTATGGCTACACCTTC. Its protein product is CAGQGANYGYTF.

The chain links TRBV6-5 to TRBJ1-2; D call uncertain. Germline loops: CDR1 MNHEY, CDR2 SVGAGI. Trimming stripped 2 bases from V and 4 bases from J, with 8 bases between. The CDR3 contains 13 residues. The chain's CDR3 is CASSYGGSYGYTF. CDR3 sequence (DNA): TGTGCCAGCAGTTACGGAGGGTCCTATGGCTACACCTTC.

The chain carries TRBV2 and TRBJ2-5, with 11 nucleotides matching TRBD2. The better agreement between TRBJ2-7 and the DNA end casts doubt on the J call. The CDR3 sequence is 15 residues long. Germline assignment: CDR1 SNHLY and CDR2 FYNNEI. In DNA, the CDR3 is TGTGCCAGCAGGAGGCTACCTAGCGGGGGGCACGAGCAGTACTTC. The encoded protein is CASRRLPSGGHEQYF.

The V and J genes are TRBV6-5 and TRBJ1-2; 7 nucleotides match TRBD1. The CDR3 is 13 amino acids. V lost 5 bases to trimming and J lost 8 bases; unmatched junction nucleotides: 8. The germline V gene encodes CDR1 MNHEY and CDR2 SVGAGI. The CDR3 DNA sequence: TGTGCCAGCAGTGAGCCCCCAGGGGGAGGCTACACCTTC. Amino acid sequence: CASSEPPGGGYTF.

The chain recombines TRBV11-2 with TRBJ1-3; 7 nucleotides line up with TRBD1. V trimming: 5 bases; J trimming: 0 bases; junction bases outside the gene matches: 4. CDR1 and CDR2 from the germline V gene are SGHAT and FQNNGV. CDR3 length equals 15 residues. For the CDR3, the DNA is TGTGCCAGCAGCCCTGGGACAGTCTCTGGAAACACCATATATTTT. Protein product: CASSPGTVSGNTIYF.

The J gene is TRBJ1-3, the V gene TRBV10-3; a possible D gene is TRBD1 (6 bases). V lost 2 bases and J lost 0, with 14 bases in between. Germline loops: CDR1 ENHRY, CDR2 SYGVKD. The CDR3 consists of 17 residues. CDR3 region: CAISERIRGGSGNTIYF. In nucleotides, the CDR3 is TGTGCCATCAGTGAGAGGATTAGAGGGGGCTCTGGAAACACCATATATTTT.

The rearrangement uses TRBV25-1 and TRBJ2-7; 8 bases line up with TRBD1. V lost 5 bases and J lost 3; bases outside the gene matches: 12. The CDR3 has 16 residues. CDR1 and CDR2 (germline): MGHDK, SYGVNS. The CDR3 protein is CASSQDNPGQDYEQYF. CDR3 in DNA: TGTGCCAGCAGTCAGGATAATCCGGGACAGGACTACGAGCAGTACTTC.

CDR3 region: CASSGGKRTRGEQYF. The CDR3 DNA sequence: TGTGCCAGCAGCGGGGGAAAGAGGACTCGAGGGGAGCAGTACTTC. The chain joins TRBV9 to TRBJ2-7; D might be TRBD2 (5 bases). This CDR3 is built from 15 residues. Germline V lookup: CDR1 SGDLS, CDR2 YYNGEE. V lost 3 bases, J lost 7 bases, and 20 bases lay in between.

As regards this clone: Distinct nucleotide sequences in the sample also encode this CDR3. The gene calls are TRBV9 and TRBJ2-1; 10 nucleotides agree with TRBD2. The CDR3 covers 14 residues. Germline loops: CDR1 SGDLS, CDR2 YYNGEE. Losses at the gene ends were 5 bases for V and 4 bases for J; bases not matched to a gene: 3. CDR3 protein: CASRASGGYNEQFF. The CDR3 DNA sequence: TGTGCCAGCAGGGCTAGCGGGGGTTACAATGAGCAGTTCTTC.